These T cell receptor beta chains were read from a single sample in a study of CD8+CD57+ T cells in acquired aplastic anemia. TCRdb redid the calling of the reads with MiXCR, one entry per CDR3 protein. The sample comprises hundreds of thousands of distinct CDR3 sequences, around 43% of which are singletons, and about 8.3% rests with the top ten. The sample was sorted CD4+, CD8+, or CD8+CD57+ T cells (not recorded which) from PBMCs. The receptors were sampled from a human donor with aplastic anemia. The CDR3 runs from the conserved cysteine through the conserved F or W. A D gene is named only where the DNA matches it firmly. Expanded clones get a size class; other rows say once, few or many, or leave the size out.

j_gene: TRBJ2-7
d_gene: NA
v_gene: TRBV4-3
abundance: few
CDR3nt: TGCGTCAGCAGCCAAAGACAGTTCTACGAGCAGTACTTC
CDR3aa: CVSSQRQFYEQYF

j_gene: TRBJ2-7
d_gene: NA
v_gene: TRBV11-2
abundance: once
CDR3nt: TGTGCCAGCAGCGCCCCAATACTCCAAAGCTCCTACGAGCAGTACTTC
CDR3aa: CASSAPILQSSYEQYF

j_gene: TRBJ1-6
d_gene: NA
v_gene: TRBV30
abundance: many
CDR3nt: TGTGCCTGGACTCAGGGAATAGGCAATTCACCCCTCCACTTT
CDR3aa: CAWTQGIGNSPLHF

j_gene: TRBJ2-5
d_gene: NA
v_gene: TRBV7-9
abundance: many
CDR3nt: TGTGCCAGCAGCCAGACAGATTTCCAAGAGACCCAGTACTTC
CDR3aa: CASSQTDFQETQYF

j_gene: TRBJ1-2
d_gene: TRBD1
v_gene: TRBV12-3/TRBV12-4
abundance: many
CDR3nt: TGTGCCAGCTGGGGACAGGGGGCGTATGGCTACACCTTC
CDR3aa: CASWGQGAYGYTF

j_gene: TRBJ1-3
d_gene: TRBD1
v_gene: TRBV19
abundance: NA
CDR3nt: TGTGCCAGTAGTACGACAGGGGGGGCCTATGGCTACACCATATATTTT
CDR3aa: CASSTTGGAYGYTIYF

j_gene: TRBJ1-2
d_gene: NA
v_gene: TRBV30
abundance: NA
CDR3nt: TGTGCCTGGGGGAAGGAACAGATGAACTATGGCTACACCTTC
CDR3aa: CAWGKEQMNYGYTF

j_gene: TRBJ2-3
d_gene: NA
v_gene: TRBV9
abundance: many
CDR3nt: TGTGCCAGCAGCGTAGGCCAGGGTACCACAGATACGCAGTATTTT
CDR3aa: CASSVGQGTTDTQYF

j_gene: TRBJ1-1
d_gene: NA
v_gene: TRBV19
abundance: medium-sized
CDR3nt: TGTGCCAGTAGTACGAACACTGAAGCTTTCTTT
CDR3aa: CASSTNTEAFF

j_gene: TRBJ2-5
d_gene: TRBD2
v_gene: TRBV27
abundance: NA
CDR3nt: TGTGCCAGCAGTCCCAGACTAGCGGGCGGGCAAGAGACCCAGTACTTC
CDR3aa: CASSPRLAGGQETQYF

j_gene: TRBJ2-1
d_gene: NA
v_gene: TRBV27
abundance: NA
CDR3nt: TGTGCCAGCAGCTCCAGGGGAGGAGAGCAGTTCTTC
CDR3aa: CASSSRGGEQFF

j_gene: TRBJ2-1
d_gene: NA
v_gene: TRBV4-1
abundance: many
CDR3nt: TGCGCCAGCAGCCAAGGAATCAGGACCGAGCAGTTCTTC
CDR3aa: CASSQGIRTEQFF

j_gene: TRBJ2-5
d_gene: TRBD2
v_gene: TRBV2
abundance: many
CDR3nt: TGTGCCAGCAGTGAAGCGTTTCGGACTAGCGGTAAAGAGACCCAGTACTTC
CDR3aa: CASSEAFRTSGKETQYF

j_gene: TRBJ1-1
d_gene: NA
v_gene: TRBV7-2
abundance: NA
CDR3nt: TGTGCCAGCAGCTCATTACTTCGAGGGGTTGAAGCTTTCTTT
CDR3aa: CASSSLLRGVEAFF

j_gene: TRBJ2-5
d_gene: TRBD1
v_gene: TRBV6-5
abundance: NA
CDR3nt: TGTGCCAGCAGTTCCGGGACAGGGGCAGAGACCCAGTACTTC
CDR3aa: CASSSGTGAETQYF

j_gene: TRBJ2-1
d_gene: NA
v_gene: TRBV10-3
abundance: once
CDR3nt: TGTGCCATCAGCCGGGACTCAAGCTCCTACAATGAGCAGTTCTTC
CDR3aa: CAISRDSSSYNEQFF

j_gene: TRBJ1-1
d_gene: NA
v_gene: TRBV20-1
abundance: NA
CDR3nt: TGCAGTGTTAGGACAGCCGATGAAGCTTTCTTT
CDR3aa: CSVRTADEAFF

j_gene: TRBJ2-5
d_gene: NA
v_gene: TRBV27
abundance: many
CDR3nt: TGTGCCAGCAGTTCTGGGATTGGTTCCCAGTACTTC
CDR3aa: CASSSGIGSQYF

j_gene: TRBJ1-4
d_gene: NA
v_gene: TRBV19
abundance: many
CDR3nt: TGTGCCAGTAGTCCAGGGATTGCAACTAATGAAAAACTGTTTTTT
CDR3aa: CASSPGIATNEKLFF

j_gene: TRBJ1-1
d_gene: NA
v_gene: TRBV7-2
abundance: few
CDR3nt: TGTGCCAGCAGCCTAATCGGACGGCTGAACACTGAAGCTTTCTTT
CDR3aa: CASSLIGRLNTEAFF

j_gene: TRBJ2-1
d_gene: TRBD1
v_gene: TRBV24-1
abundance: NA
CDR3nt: TGTGCCACCAGTGGGATGGGACAGGGTGGGAATGAGCAGTTCTTC
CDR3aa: CATSGMGQGGNEQFF

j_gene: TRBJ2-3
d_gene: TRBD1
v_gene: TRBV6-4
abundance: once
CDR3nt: TGTGCCAGCAGTCAGGGACAGTACACAGATACGCAGTATTTT
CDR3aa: CASSQGQYTDTQYF

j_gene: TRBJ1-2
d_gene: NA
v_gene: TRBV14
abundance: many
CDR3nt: TGTGCCAGCAGCCAAGAGGGGGCTGCGGGAAATGGCTACACCTTC
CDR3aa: CASSQEGAAGNGYTF

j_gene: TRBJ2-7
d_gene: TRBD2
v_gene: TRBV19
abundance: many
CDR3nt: TGTGCCAGTACAGGGCGGGGGTCCTACGAGCAGTACTTC
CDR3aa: CASTGRGSYEQYF

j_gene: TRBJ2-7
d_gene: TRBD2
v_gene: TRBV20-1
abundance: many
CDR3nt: TGCAGTGCTAGAGATAGTCTAGCGGGGGCACACGAGCAGTACTTC
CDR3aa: CSARDSLAGAHEQYF

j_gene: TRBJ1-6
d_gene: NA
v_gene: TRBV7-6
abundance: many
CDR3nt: TGTGCCAGCAGTCCCCCGGGAGCCCTTAATTCACCCCTCCACTTT
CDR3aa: CASSPPGALNSPLHF